The 17 T cell receptor beta chains below all came from one sample that was sequenced in a study of immune cell composition in non-small cell lung cancer. Generated by immunoSEQ multiplex PCR, the TCRdb table keeps only in-frame clones and is missing some. This sample has some 14,000 clones, with about 84% found just once. Sequencing used lung tumor tissue. These receptors all come from a human donor with non-small cell lung cancer.

This clone was counted between two and nine times. The rearrangement links TRBV7-9 to TRBJ2-1, with 8 bases fitting TRBD2. Germline-derived CDR1 and CDR2 are SEHNR and FQNEAQ (reference sequence). The CDR3 spans 14 residues. V lost 5 bases, J lost 9 bases, and 9 bases stayed unmatched. CDR3 sequence reads: CASSLGLAGGEQFF. The CDR3 region has the DNA TGTGCCAGCAGCCTGGGGCTAGCGGGCGGTGAGCAGTTCTTC.

The chain uses TRBV28 and TRBJ2-3; TRBD2 is a possible D gene (6 bases). V gave up 6 bases and J gave up 3 bases, with 22 bases separating them. This CDR3 is 17 amino acids long. The germline gives CDR1 MDHEN, CDR2 SYDVKM. The CDR3, as DNA: TGTGCCAGCAGCTTGCGTAACCCCGGGGGAGAGACAGATACGCAGTATTTT. It encodes CASSLRNPGGETDTQYF.

This chain connects TRBV7-9 to TRBJ2-1; D is perhaps TRBD2 (6 bases). In germline, CDR1 is SEHNR, CDR2 FQNEAQ (reference sequence). The V end lost 3 bases, the J end lost 4 bases, and 13 bases lay between the germline ends. CDR3 length equals 15 residues. The CDR3 DNA reads as TGTGCCAGCAGCTTTGGGCGGGAACCTTACAATGAGCAGTTCTTC. The encoded protein is CASSFGREPYNEQFF.

The V and J genes are TRBV4-2 and TRBJ2-1; D gene uncertain. Germline assignment: CDR1 LGHNA and CDR2 YNFKEQ. The CDR3 extends over 12 amino acids. V was clipped by 0 bases and J by 8 bases, with 5 bases between them. CDR3 amino acids: CASSQEIDEQFF. The CDR3 nucleotides are TGTGCCAGCAGCCAAGAAATTGATGAGCAGTTCTTC.

The CDR3 DNA sequence: TGTGCCAGCAGCTTTGAGGGAGTGGCAGATACGCAGTATTTT. Translation: CASSFEGVADTQYF. V and J are TRBV7-3 and TRBJ2-3; D is possibly TRBD2 (5 bases). Germline assignment: CDR1 SGHTA and CDR2 FQGTGA. CDR3 length equals 14 residues. V lost 3 bases and J 4 bases, leaving 11 bases between the germline ends.

The sample holds one count of this clone. V usage is TRBV9 and J usage is TRBJ2-2; the match to TRBD2 covers 9 bases. CDR1 is SGDLS and CDR2 is YYNGEE in the germline V gene. This CDR3 is built from 15 residues. V shed 4 bases and J 4 bases; nucleotides not matched to a gene: 5. The CDR3 nucleotides read TGTGCCAGCAGCCGGACTAGCGAAGGCACCGGGGAGCTGTTTTTT. As protein: CASSRTSEGTGELFF.

This clone has just a few counts. The chain carries TRBV11-2 and TRBJ2-4; 7 bases match TRBD2. CDR1 and CDR2 from the germline V gene are SGHAT and FQNNGV. V lost 0 bases and J lost 12; bases outside the gene matches: 8. The CDR3 spans 14 residues. The CDR3 sequence: CASSLDRASGNQYF. Written as DNA, the CDR3 is TGTGCCAGCAGCTTAGATCGCGCTAGCGGAAATCAGTACTTC.

The chain combines TRBV5-1 with TRBJ2-3, with D perhaps TRBD2 (5 bases). The CDR3 runs to 15 residues. The germline V gene has CDR1 SGHRS and CDR2 YFSETQ. The V and J ends lost 2 bases and 0 bases respectively, with 10 bases between them. DNA of the CDR3: TGCGCCAGCAGCTTTGGATGGACTAGCACAGATACGCAGTATTTT. Its protein is CASSFGWTSTDTQYF.

The chain has TRBV10-2 and TRBJ2-3, with 9 nucleotides matching TRBD2. CDR1 is WSHSY and CDR2 is SAAADI in the germline V gene. The CDR3 has 14 residues. V dropped 8 bases and J dropped 4; count of bases not matched to a gene: 7. The CDR3 here is CASAPGLAADTQYF. CDR3 nucleotide sequence: TGCGCCAGCGCCCCGGGACTAGCAGCAGATACGCAGTATTTT.

The rearrangement uses TRBV19 and TRBJ2-1, with 10 bases fitting TRBD1. The CDR3 spans 14 residues. Germline V gene data show CDR1 as LNHDA and CDR2 as SQIVND (reference sequence). The V gene end was trimmed by 5 bases and the J gene end by 7 bases; junction bases not matched to a gene: 5. The CDR3: CASSRQGARNEQFF. Here the CDR3 DNA reads TGTGCCAGTAGTCGACAGGGGGCGAGGAATGAGCAGTTCTTC.

This chain uses TRBV2 with TRBJ1-3; weak D call: TRBD1 (6 bases). The V gene lost 7 bases and the J gene lost 1 base, with 14 bases spanning the gap. This CDR3 spans 15 amino acids. Germline-derived CDR1 and CDR2 are SNHLY and FYNNEI. The CDR3 nucleotides read TGTGCCAGCACGGGGGGGGCCAATTCTGGAAACACCATATATTTT. Protein: CASTGGANSGNTIYF. Combining the CDR3 with reference TRBV2 and TRBJ1-3 gives the whole variable domain EPEVTQTPSHQVTQMGQEVILRCVPISNHLYFYWYRQILGQKVEFLVSFYNNEISEKSEIFDDQFSVERPDGSNFTLKIRSTKLEDSAMYFCASTGGANSGNTIYFGEGSWLTVV.

V usage is TRBV5-1 and J usage is TRBJ2-3; 11 bases fit TRBD2. Trimming cost V 4 bases and J 4 bases; bases outside gene matches: 8. CDR1 is SGHRS and CDR2 is YFSETQ in the germline V gene. The CDR3 covers 16 residues. CDR3 protein: CASSTRLAGIPDTQYF. CDR3 coding DNA: TGCGCCAGCAGCACCCGACTAGCGGGAATTCCAGATACGCAGTATTTT.

The V call is TRBV11-2, the J call TRBJ2-2; 7 positions agree with TRBD2. The CDR3 spans 15 residues. Germline lookup yields CDR1 SGHAT and CDR2 FQNNGV. V lost 5 bases and J lost 0; bases outside the gene matches: 3. The CDR3 DNA is TGTGCCAGCAGCCCACTAGCGTCGAACACCGGGGAGCTGTTTTTT. It codes for CASSPLASNTGELFF.

This clone was detected only once. V gene TRBV5-1 combines with J gene TRBJ2-5; TRBD2 aligns across 7 bases. The CDR3 is 15 amino acids. Germline loops: CDR1 SGHRS, CDR2 YFSETQ. Trimming at V came to 4 bases and at J to 2 bases, leaving 8 bases not matched to a gene. This CDR3 reads CASSAESGIQETQYF. CDR3 DNA: TGCGCCAGCAGCGCCGAGAGCGGGATACAAGAGACCCAGTACTTC. Variable domain in full (rest from reference TRBV5-1 and TRBJ2-5): KAGVTQTPRYLIKTRGQQVTLSCSPISGHRSVSWYQQTPGQGLQFLFEYFSETQRNKGNFPGRFSGRQFSNSRSEMNVSTLELGDSALYLCASSAESGIQETQYFGPGTRLLVL.

This clone was detected only once. This chain joins TRBV11-3 and TRBJ2-6; no firm D call. This CDR3 has 16 residues. Trimming removed 5 bases from V and 0 bases from J, with 11 bases in between. Looked up from germline, CDR1 is SGHNT and CDR2 is YENEEA. The CDR3 nucleotides are TGTGCCAGCAGCGAGCCCACTAACTCTGGGGCCAACGTCCTGACTTTC. Its translation: CASSEPTNSGANVLTF.

The J gene is TRBJ2-6, the V gene TRBV5-1, with D possibly being TRBD2 (5 bases). CDR3 length equals 16 residues. The germline V gene encodes CDR1 SGHRS and CDR2 YFSETQ. The germline V and J ends were trimmed by 5 bases and 0 bases, with 12 bases remaining between them. CDR3 protein: CASSPSGISGANVLTF. CDR3 DNA: TGCGCCAGCAGTCCCTCGGGGATCTCTGGGGCCAACGTCCTGACTTTC.

This clone has only one observation. V usage is TRBV28 and J usage is TRBJ1-4; maybe TRBD1 (5 bases). This CDR3 has 14 residues. In germline, CDR1 is MDHEN, CDR2 SYDVKM. V was shortened by 6 bases and J by 3 bases, with 11 bases between the two germline ends. The chain's CDR3 is CASRGPFANEKLFF. The CDR3 DNA sequence: TGTGCCAGCAGGGGACCTTTCGCTAATGAAAAACTGTTTTTT. Combining the CDR3 with reference TRBV28 and TRBJ1-4 gives the whole variable domain DVKVTQSSRYLVKRTGEKVFLECVQDMDHENMFWYRQDPGLGLRLIYFSYDVKMKEKGDIPEGYSVSREKKERFSLILESASTNQTSMYLCASRGPFANEKLFFGSGTQLSVL.